A selection of T cell receptor beta chains follows, all from one sample in a study of CD4 T cells in relation to SARS-CoV-2 and coronaviruses. Data came from immunoSEQ multiplex PCR; TCRdb stores just in-frame clones and leaves some out. The sample has about 23,000 clones, approximately 78% seen once. What these receptors recognize is not known. The sample taken for sequencing was CD4+ T cells from PBMCs, cultured in vitro. The source of these receptors is a human donor in good health. The CDR3 runs from the conserved cysteine through the conserved F or W. A D gene is named only where the DNA matches it firmly. Clone size is given for some rows only: seen once, a few or many times, or a class if the clone is expanded.

>few|TRBV19|TRBJ2-7|.
TGTGCCAGTAGTATTAGAGTGTCCGGGACTCAAAATTACGAGCAGTACTTC
CASSIRVSGTQNYEQYF
>few|TRBV3-1/TRBV3-2|TRBJ1-6|.
TGTGCCAGCAGCCAAGGGGGGACGGTTCCTTCACCCCTCCACTTT
CASSQGGTVPSPLHF
>.|TRBV2|TRBJ2-2|.
TGTGCCAGCAGTGTTGGGGTTAACGGGGAGCTGTTTTTT
CASSVGVNGELFF
>few|TRBV29-1|TRBJ2-2|TRBD1
TGCAGCGCCCGGACAGGGGGCTCCGGGGAGCTGTTTTTT
CSARTGGSGELFF
>.|TRBV19|TRBJ1-3|.
TGTGCCAGTAGTCCACCGGGCCTCTACTCTGGAAACACCATATATTTT
CASSPPGLYSGNTIYF
>.|TRBV19|TRBJ2-3|.
TGTGCCAGTAGTATGGACTTGAGCACAGATACGCAGTATTTT
CASSMDLSTDTQYF
>few|TRBV15|TRBJ1-6|.
TGTGCCACCAGCCGAGGAATGGATAATTCACCCCTCCACTTT
CATSRGMDNSPLHF
>.|TRBV28|TRBJ1-2|.
TGTGCCAGTTGCCGGCCACCTAACTATGGCTACACCTTC
CASCRPPNYGYTF
>.|TRBV7-9|TRBJ2-7|TRBD2
TGTGCCAGCAGCTTAGCGGGAGGGTACGACGAGCAGTACTTC
CASSLAGGYDEQYF
>.|TRBV6-5|TRBJ2-5|.
TGTGCCAGCAGCTCTATAGAGACCCAGTACTTC
CASSSIETQYF
>.|TRBV27|TRBJ2-5|.
TGTGCCAGCAGTTTGGCAGGGCTGGAGACCCAGTACTTC
CASSLAGLETQYF
>.|TRBV27|TRBJ1-5|.
TGTGCCAGCAGTTTAGTGGGAGGCAATCAGCCCCAGCATTTT
CASSLVGGNQPQHF
>.|TRBV28|TRBJ2-1|.
TGTGCCAGCACCCTGGACGGCTACAATGAGCAGTTCTTC
CASTLDGYNEQFF
>.|TRBV10-3|TRBJ1-2|.
TGTGCCATCGGGGGCACAGGTACTAACTATGGCTACACCTTC
CAIGGTGTNYGYTF
>.|TRBV9|TRBJ2-4|TRBD2
TGTGCCAGCAGCGTAGGGGTCGAGCGGGAGCATGGCATTCAGTACTTC
CASSVGVEREHGIQYF
>.|TRBV12-5|TRBJ1-5|TRBD1
TGTGCTAGTGGTTTGGTCCTCGACAGGGTAGGCAATCAGCCCCAGCATTTT
CASGLVLDRVGNQPQHF
>few|TRBV1|TRBJ2-7|.
TGCACCAGCAGCCAATCGAAGGCGTCGGGGACAGACTCCTACGAGCAGTACTTC
CTSSQSKASGTDSYEQYF
>.|TRBV19|TRBJ1-1|.
TGTGCCAGTAGTTTTCGCGTCCTCACTGAAGCTTTCTTT
CASSFRVLTEAFF
>.|TRBV5-1|TRBJ1-3|.
TGCGCCAGCAGCGCGTTTCCGGGACTCCCGCGGAACACCATATATTTT
CASSAFPGLPRNTIYF
>.|TRBV5-4|TRBJ2-1|TRBD2
TGTGCCAGCAGCCAGGCGGGGGCGGGAGGTTATGAGCAGTTCTTC
CASSQAGAGGYEQFF
>.|TRBV30|TRBJ1-5|.
TGTGCCTGGAGTCCCGGAAGGGTATCGGGGGGTCAGCCCCAGCATTTT
CAWSPGRVSGGQPQHF
>.|TRBV5-1|TRBJ2-7|TRBD1
TGCGCCAGCAGCCAGGCGGGACAGGTCTACGAGCAGTACTTC
CASSQAGQVYEQYF
>.|TRBV2|TRBJ1-6|TRBD1
TGTGCCAGCAGTGGCCCGGACAGGGGTTATAATTCACCCCTCCACTTT
CASSGPDRGYNSPLHF
>.|TRBV3-1/TRBV3-2|TRBJ2-5|.
TGTGCCAGCAGTCAGGACACCCTCCCGGAGACCCAGTACTTC
CASSQDTLPETQYF
>.|TRBV5-1|TRBJ2-5|TRBD2
TGCGCCAGCACCACAGCGGGAGGCCAAGAGACCCAGTACTTC
CASTTAGGQETQYF
>.|TRBV28|TRBJ2-3|TRBD2
TGTGCCAGCAGATCTAGCGGGAGGAACACAGATACGCAGTATTTT
CASRSSGRNTDTQYF
>.|TRBV10-3|TRBJ2-1|.
TGTGCCATCAGTGGGGACCTCCAGTGGTACAATGAGCAGTTCTTC
CAISGDLQWYNEQFF
>.|TRBV5-1|TRBJ1-5|.
TGCGCCAGCAGCTTGGCGGGCACTTCAAATCAGCCCCAGCATTTT
CASSLAGTSNQPQHF
>.|TRBV10-3|TRBJ1-5|.
TGTGCCATCAGTGAGTCGGGTTGGGAAAGCAATCAGCCCCAGCATTTT
CAISESGWESNQPQHF
>.|TRBV27|TRBJ2-1|.
TGTGCCAGCAGTTTAGTGGGGGGAACCTACAATGAGCAGTTCTTC
CASSLVGGTYNEQFF
>.|TRBV29-1|TRBJ1-4|.
TGCAGCGCGCGTCTGAATGAAAAACTGTTTTTT
CSARLNEKLFF
>once|TRBV27|TRBJ1-5|.
TGTGCCAGCAGTTCCAGGGTGGGTCAGCCCCAGCATTTT
CASSSRVGQPQHF
>.|TRBV7-9|TRBJ2-1|TRBD1
TGTGCCAGCAGCTTGGGACAGGGTTGGGATAATGAGCAGTTCTTC
CASSLGQGWDNEQFF
>once|TRBV29-1|TRBJ1-4|TRBD1
TGCAGCGTTATAAAGAACAGGGGGTCGTATGAAAAACTGTTTTTT
CSVIKNRGSYEKLFF
>.|TRBV18|TRBJ2-3|.
TGTGCCAGCTCCCCCGGACTCAAACGAGATACGCAGTATTTT
CASSPGLKRDTQYF
>.|TRBV4-2|TRBJ2-1|TRBD2
TGTGCCAGCAGTTTACTAGCGGGAGCCTACAATGAGCAGTTCTTC
CASSLLAGAYNEQFF
>.|TRBV11-2|TRBJ2-6|TRBD2
TGTGCCAGCAGCTTAGGCGGGGGTGGTGGGGCCAACGTCCTGACTTTC
CASSLGGGGGANVLTF
>.|TRBV13|TRBJ2-7|.
TGTGCCAGCAGCTTAGGGCAGCTACCTACGAGAGAGCAGTACTTC
CASSLGQLPTREQYF
>.|TRBV30|TRBJ1-2|TRBD1
TGTGCCTGGACAGGGGGCGGCTATGGCTACACCTTC
CAWTGGGYGYTF
>.|TRBV18|TRBJ1-5|.
TGTGCCAGCTCACCCCTTAGCAATCAGCCCCAGCATTTT
CASSPLSNQPQHF
>.|TRBV3-1/TRBV3-2|TRBJ2-4|TRBD1
TGTGCCAGCAGCTACGGGACAGGTATACTAGCCAAAAACATTCAGTACTTC
CASSYGTGILAKNIQYF
>.|TRBV18|TRBJ1-1|.
TGTGCCAGCTCACCAGGGTCGCGGACTGAAGCTTTCTTT
CASSPGSRTEAFF
>.|TRBV12-3/TRBV12-4|TRBJ2-3|.
TGTGCCAGCAGTTTATTTGGCCTGGATACGCAGTATTTT
CASSLFGLDTQYF
>.|TRBV7-9|TRBJ2-7|TRBD1
TGTGCCAGCAGCCAATGGACGGGACAGTCATACTACGAGCAGTACTTC
CASSQWTGQSYYEQYF
>.|TRBV10-1|TRBJ2-7|.
TGCGCCAGCAGTGAGTCTGTGGGGGGCGACCCATTCACCTACGAGCAGTACTTC
CASSESVGGDPFTYEQYF
>.|TRBV6-4|TRBJ2-1|.
TGTGCCAGCAGTGACGAGGGGGGAGGGTCCTACAATGAGCAGTTCTTC
CASSDEGGGSYNEQFF
>.|TRBV11-3|TRBJ2-5|.
TGTGCCAGCAGCTTAGGAGGGCGGGGAACAGAAGAGACCCAGTACTTC
CASSLGGRGTEETQYF
>.|TRBV9|TRBJ2-1|.
TGTGCCAGCAGCGTAGGACTAGTCGGGGGCAATGAGCAGTTCTTC
CASSVGLVGGNEQFF
>.|TRBV19|TRBJ2-1|TRBD2
TGTGCCAGTAGCCGTTGGCGGACTAGCGGGACCTTGGACTCCTACAATGAGCAGTTCTTC
CASSRWRTSGTLDSYNEQFF
>.|TRBV5-1|TRBJ2-3|.
TGCGCCAGCAGCTTGTGGTTAACAGATACGCAGTATTTT
CASSLWLTDTQYF
>.|TRBV5-1|TRBJ1-3|.
TGCGCCAGCACGGGGGGGCCTGGAAACACCATATATTTT
CASTGGPGNTIYF